Sequencing of this T cell receptor (beta chain) was carried out in a study of radiation and T cells in renal cell carcinoma. Study conclusions and caveats: Without pretreatment biopsies, baseline tumor clonotype presence was undetermined. Top tumor clonotypes rose in blood 2 weeks post-radiation, then contracted.

On this clone: Its target is not known.

This sample's time point: baseline pretreatment blood. The treatment: 15 Gy SBRT to primary tumor, nephrectomy 4 weeks later. The germline gives CDR1 MNHEY, CDR2 SVGAGI. The CDR3 totals 13 residues. V was clipped by 7 bases and J by 4 bases, with 13 bases between them. TCRdb's copy holds only in-frame clones and misses some; the assay was immunoSEQ multiplex PCR. Among about 140,000 clones listed, approximately 82% were seen once. This chain uses TRBV6-5 with TRBJ1-1; D unresolved. The sequence derives from a woman aged 50 to 60 with renal cell carcinoma. This sample comprised blood, obtained from a patient whose treatment included radiotherapy and nephrectomy. This CDR3 reads CASMVLLATEAFF. The CDR3 DNA reads TGTGCCAGCATGGTACTGCTGGCCACTGAAGCTTTCTTT.